This TCR beta chain was identified in a study of blood T cell repertoires in COVID-19. Study information: T cells, B-cell-depleted T cells, or PBMCs provided the cDNA or gDNA that served as material.

Original methodology: The assay estimated nucleated cells by amplifying reference gene primers. Using immunoSEQ multiplex PCR, the repertoire was profiled, and TCRdb retains in-frame clones only, with some absent. V, J and clone size are taken as reported in that table, and D and trimming were inferred from the DNA itself. The sample has 100,000 or so clones; around 90% are singletons. V was pared by 5 bases and J by 3 bases, with 11 bases between. The CDR3 covers 13 residues. The germline V gene has CDR1 LGHDT and CDR2 YNNKEL (reference sequence). The chain joins TRBV3-1 (or the pseudogene TRBV3-2) to TRBJ2-7; D gene unclear. The clonotype comes from a man in his fifties or sixties with acute or convalescent COVID-19. Material: peripheral blood. The CDR3 spells CASSENGFYEQYF. CDR3 DNA: TGTGCCAGCAGCGAAAACGGGTTCTACGAGCAGTACTTC.